Sequencing of this TCR beta chain was carried out in a study of read filtering for tumor transcriptome and immune sequencing. In the study overall: Transcriptome libraries were built from DNase-treated RNA.

The CDR3 runs to 14 residues. Per germline, CDR1 LGHDT and CDR2 YNNKEL (reference sequence). V lost 0 bases, J lost 2 bases, and 5 bases lay in between. The library was built from roughly 400 ng RNA with molecular barcoded adaptors for alpha/delta and beta/gamma chains. One entry per CDR3 protein, called by TCRdb with MiXCR from the reads. This table holds tens of thousands of distinct CDR3 sequences, 12% found once. This clonotype was observed many times. J is TRBJ1-5 and V is TRBV3-1; no reliable D call. The material sequenced was a population of CD138-negative cells sorted from bone marrow. This receptor was identified in a donor at least 40 years old with multiple myeloma. CDR3 bases: TGTGCCAGCAGCCAAGACAGAGGCAATCAGCCCCAGCATTTT. This sequence encodes CASSQDRGNQPQHF.